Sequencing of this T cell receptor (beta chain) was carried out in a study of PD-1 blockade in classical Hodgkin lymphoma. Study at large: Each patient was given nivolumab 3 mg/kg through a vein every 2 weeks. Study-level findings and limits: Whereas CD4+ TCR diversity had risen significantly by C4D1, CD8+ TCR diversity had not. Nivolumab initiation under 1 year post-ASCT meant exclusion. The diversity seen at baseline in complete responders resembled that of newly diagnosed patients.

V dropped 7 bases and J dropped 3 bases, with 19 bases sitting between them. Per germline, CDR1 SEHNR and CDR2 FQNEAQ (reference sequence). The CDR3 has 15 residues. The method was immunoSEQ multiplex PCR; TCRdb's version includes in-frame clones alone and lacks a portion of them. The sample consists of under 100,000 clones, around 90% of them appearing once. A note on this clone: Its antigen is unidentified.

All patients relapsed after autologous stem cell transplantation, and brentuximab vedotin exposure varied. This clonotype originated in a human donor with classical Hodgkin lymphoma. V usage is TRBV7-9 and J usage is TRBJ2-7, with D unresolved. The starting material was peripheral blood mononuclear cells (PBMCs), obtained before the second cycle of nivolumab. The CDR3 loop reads CASTPTKDPGYEQYF. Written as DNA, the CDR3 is TGTGCCAGCACCCCTACTAAGGACCCCGGCTACGAGCAGTACTTC.